Described below is a single T cell receptor beta chain sequence and its context. It has no known antigen specificity. Base qualities are not provided; no much larger clone lies one nucleotide away. The donors were healthy, HIV-negative adults with no recently reported acute infections or vaccinations. Every donor was a Caucasian adult residing in Nashville, Tennessee, USA. CD8 memory samples combined magnetically selected CD45RO+ cells with CCR7-negative CD45RA+ effector memory (TemRA) cells. Blood was collected by leukapheresis, and PBMCs were isolated by Ficoll-Histopaque density gradient centrifugation and then cryopreserved in liquid nitrogen vapor phase. Purity and quantity of every magnetically sorted T cell population were checked by analytical flow cytometry. Genomic DNA was isolated from each sorted fraction and quantified by UV absorbance on a Nanodrop 2000c. TCR CDR3 regions were amplified from genomic DNA by multiplex PCR using the deep immunoSEQ assay. Extracted genomic DNA from each cell subset was distributed evenly across all wells of several immunoSEQ 96-well plates, and each plate was treated as a replicate. For sorted subsets, roughly 200 ng of genomic DNA, equivalent to 25,000 to 30,000 T cell genomes, went into each replicate PCR. Purified libraries were quantified with a Qubit 3.0 fluorometer, sized on a Bioanalyzer 2100, and re-quantified with the KAPA Library Quantification kit. Each immunoSEQ 96-well plate was sequenced on its own single-read 150-cycle Illumina NextSeq 550 flow cell. As for the original processing: Because the immunoSEQ output included only junctional sequences and no quality scores, the filtering could not be the same as the filtering used for full-length reads. Sequences were annotated with PyIR, a Python wrapper for IgBLAST v1.9, using IMGT germline references to assign V/J genes and CDR3. Reads were removed for weak V/J assignments (E-value above 1e-6), missing CDR3, stop codons, out-of-frame junctions, or ambiguous translated residues. A V3J clonotype was defined by an identical inferred V gene, J gene, and CDR3 amino acid sequence. Percentage overlap between repertoires was calculated by dividing the number of shared unique clonotypes by the size of the smaller repertoire. Three approaches were used to assess repertoire richness: RTK rarefaction, the Chao1 estimator, and Recon v2.1 estimates of unobserved clonotypes. Generation probabilities for all TCRbeta clonotypes obtained by the gDNA method from a handful of donors were computed using OLGA. Entries here come from immuneACCESS through TCRdb and include only in-frame sequences with V and J called. Some clones fail to appear in such tables; in the studies checked, an unresolved V gene covers under half of the shortfall, and the cause of the remainder is unknown. V and J calls and clone size are those listed in that table; D and trimming were worked out from the DNA. In all, the sample holds about 110,000 clones, and 68% of those were seen once. The top ten clonotypes cover approximately 24% of the sample.

This sample is drawn from a study of shared clonotypes between healthy human individuals (TCRdb year 2020). Background for the entire study: Three men and a couple of women, aged 18 to 49 years, made up the cohort. Between about 0.94 and 8.9 billion PBMCs per donor were obtained by leukapheresis. To estimate repertoire size and how much clonotypes are shared between individuals, the study performed deep sequencing of blood TCR repertoires from roughly five healthy adults. Libraries were prepared and TCR repertoires were sequenced by different laboratories using diverse techniques, in order to increase sequencing depth and limit assay-specific biases. For each donor, CD4 naive and CD4 memory were each run on three plates, CD8 naive on two plates, and CD8 memory on one plate.

Results and caveats for the whole study, not just this receptor: Clonotypes shared by all four sorted-subset donors showed higher generation probabilities than non-shared clonotypes. The small number of donors limited the genetic and exposure-history diversity represented. Larger estimated clonotype richness was generally found for naive subsets than for memory subsets. Across several donors, approximately 4.6% of naive CD4, 3.5% of naive CD8, 2.3% of memory CD4, and approximately 0.4% of memory CD8 clonotypes were shared. Pairwise subsampling led to the expectation that sequencing depth would affect the degree of clonotype sharing among donors. Sampling was restricted to blood, and TCR repertoires in tissues likely differ from the TCR repertoires found in blood. Incomplete sequencing was indicated by rarefaction of sorted-subset datasets, despite the large sequencing depth.

Between the V and J ends, shortened by 6 bases and 3 bases respectively, the junction contains 12 bases. The CDR3 holds 13 amino acids from the cysteine to the phenylalanine. CDR3 DNA only is kept here, 39 bases in frame from base 1. CDR1 MDHEN and CDR2 SYDVKM are derived from the germline V gene. The receptor comes from a woman aged 30 to 39 in good health. Sequencing was carried out using memory CD8+ T cells sorted from blood. Reading the label with the study, this specimen's cell subset or site is: CD45RO+ cells pooled with CCR7-negative TemRA cells. This sequence uses TRBV28 and TRBJ2-7; a tentative D call is TRBD2 (6 bases match). The CDR3 loop reads CASRRGRLYEQYF. The DNA sequence reads TGTGCCAGCAGACGGGGGAGGCTCTACGAGCAGTACTTC.